Described below is a single T cell receptor beta chain sequence and its context. What antigen it recognizes has not been identified. No much larger clone is present one base from it, and per-base qualities are unavailable. This specimen belongs to a study of blood T cells in healthy people across ages (dated by TCRdb to the mid-2010s). Regarding the complete study: Template switching captured roughly one uniquely barcoded TCR beta cDNA molecule per two T cells in model experiments. Using deep sequencing normalized with unique cDNA molecular identifiers, the study measured how TCR beta repertoire diversity changes with age. Four age groups were formed from the donors: young (average roughly 15 years), middle-aged (around 39), aged (roughly 59) and long-lived (around 82). Donors of different ages were randomly distributed across sequencing lanes to avoid experimental bias. Using the same blood draw, the study looked at two additional independent replicas of 1 million unique cDNA reads for two donors, one aged 18 to 30 and the other aged 80 or older.

The 35 to 40 donors, aged 6 to 90 years, were systemically healthy Caucasian individuals from Russia. Each donor gave ten milliliters of peripheral blood, collected into EDTA-treated Vacutainer tubes. Ficoll-Paque density-gradient centrifugation was used to isolate PBMCs, with at least 7 million per sample. Trizol reagent was used to extract total RNA from PBMCs, with at least 5.5 micrograms per sample. For every donor, an aliquot of PBMCs went through flow cytometry to measure the percentages of naive CD45RAhigh/CD27high T cells. The junction shows trimming of 0 bases on V and 0 bases on J, plus 20 bases between the germline ends. CDR1 and CDR2 (SGHRS, YFSETQ) derive from the germline V gene. From the cysteine through the phenylalanine, the CDR3 covers 19 amino acids. Just the 57-base CDR3 DNA is kept, in frame starting at base 1. General study outcomes and caveats: Total diversity estimates from one million sequenced T cells were considered lower bounds and underestimates. As age increased, observed TCR beta diversity per million T cells dropped in a roughly linear way, and a significant reduction was already evident by age approximately 40. Because the CMV infection status of the donors was unknown, age-related changes in expanded clonotypes may potentially have been confounded. Compared with the aged group, the long-lived group had more naive CD4+ T cells, fewer expanded clones and increased TCR diversity, a pattern suggesting age selection. The percentage of naive T cells measured by flow cytometry correlated strongly with observed TCR beta diversity. Since profiling was done on bulk unsorted PBMCs, naive and antigen-experienced compartments could not be conclusively compared.

Libraries were built with 5' RACE. Sequencing instrument: Illumina HiSeq 2500. A second PCR of roughly 7 to 12 cycles was run with a J-beta primer mix and a sample-barcoded 5' primer. Each TCR beta cDNA molecule received a unique molecular identifier from a template-switch 5' adaptor carrying 12 random nucleotides. At least 3 million CDR3-containing paired-end reads were obtained from each sample. First-strand cDNA was synthesized from all RNA with the Mint cDNA synthesis kit, primed by a TRBC-specific oligonucleotide. Following uracil-DNA glycosylase treatment, all cDNA underwent a first 18-cycle PCR with the universal primers M1SS and BC2_uni_R. In the paper's pipeline: Each sample was normalized by randomly selecting 1 million high-quality reads, each carrying a distinct molecular identifier. Reads sharing molecular identifiers were discarded rather than binned into consensus sequences. MiTCR, set to a Q25 quality threshold and the strictest error-elimination algorithm, was used for CDR3 identification, clonotype clustering and error correction. A nonparametric unseen species model with Euler transformation was used to estimate a lower bound on total TCR beta diversity. TCRdb trimmed the raw reads at Q25, called clones with MiXCR and kept productive beta chains. One record per CDR3 amino acid sequence lists the most common genes and DNA. The V and J calls shown here were made by TCRdb, not taken from the authors' results. This sample has 500,000 to 700,000 distinct CDR3 sequences in its table, and around 31% of those were observed once. The ten largest account for around 16% of the sample.

The source is an elderly woman in good health. Sequences were obtained from blood. The chain was built from TRBV5-1 and TRBJ2-3; the D gene could be either TRBD1 or TRBD2, each agreeing at 5 bases. The sequenced DNA: TGCGCCAGCAGCTTGGATATTCCGGGGACCGGACGCAGCACAGATACGCAGTATTTT. Its product reads: CASSLDIPGTGRSTDTQYF.